What follows are 25 T cell receptor beta chains derived from one specimen sequenced in a study of blood T cell repertoires in COVID-19. Sequencing was performed with immunoSEQ multiplex PCR; in TCRdb, only in-frame clones are kept and a portion is missing. The sample lists roughly 53,000 clones, about nine tenths occurring once. Sample: peripheral blood. Receptor source: a man aged 55 to 70 with acute or convalescent COVID-19.

V gene TRBV30 combines with J gene TRBJ1-2, with D possibly matching TRBD1 (5 bases). The CDR3 loop spans 17 amino acids. Germline lookup yields CDR1 GTSNPN and CDR2 SVGIG (reference sequence). Between the trimmed V and J ends, which lost 0 bases and 0 bases, there was a span of 17 bases. In DNA, the CDR3 is TGTGCCTGGAGTGTAAAGCTCTGGGCAGGGACTAACTATGGCTACACCTTC. Translation: CAWSVKLWAGTNYGYTF. The whole variable domain, filled in from reference TRBV30 and TRBJ1-2, reads SQTIHQWPATLVQPVGSPLSLECTVEGTSNPNLYWYRQAAGRGLQLLFYSVGIGQISSEVPQNLSASRPQDRQFILSSKKLLLSDSGFYLCAWSVKLWAGTNYGYTFGSGTRLTVV.

This chain joins TRBV2 and TRBJ2-2; D remains unclear. The germline V gene encodes CDR1 SNHLY and CDR2 FYNNEI. CDR3 size: 14 residues. Trimming took 1 base from V and 4 from J, leaving 7 bases between them. CDR3 amino acids: CASSEERGTGELFF. For the CDR3, the DNA is TGTGCCAGCAGTGAAGAACGCGGCACCGGGGAGCTGTTTTTT.

V gene TRBV5-1 combines with J gene TRBJ1-2; no reliable D call. Deletions cut 1 base from V and 7 bases from J, with 14 bases between. CDR1 is SGHRS and CDR2 is YFSETQ in the germline V gene. The CDR3 covers 14 residues. The CDR3 sequence: CASSLTTGDGGYTF. CDR3 nucleotides: TGCGCCAGCAGCTTGACTACCGGGGATGGTGGCTACACCTTC. The full variable domain, in which reference TRBV5-1 and TRBJ1-2 provide the parts outside the CDR3, is KAGVTQTPRYLIKTRGQQVTLSCSPISGHRSVSWYQQTPGQGLQFLFEYFSETQRNKGNFPGRFSGRQFSNSRSEMNVSTLELGDSALYLCASSLTTGDGGYTFGSGTRLTVV.

The rearrangement links TRBV19 to TRBJ2-7, with D possibly being TRBD2 (6 bases). CDR3 length: 15 residues. The germline CDR1 and CDR2 sequences are LNHDA and SQIVND (reference sequence). The ends were cut back, 3 bases at V and 3 bases at J, with 15 bases in the middle. The CDR3 nucleotides are TGTGCCAGTAGTATCGGGGGACGGATTGACTACGAGCAGTACTTC. It is translated as CASSIGGRIDYEQYF.

This chain uses TRBV5-1 with TRBJ2-3; a possible D gene is TRBD2 (7 bases). V lost 4 bases, J lost 3 bases, and 12 bases lay in between. From germline, CDR1 is SGHRS and CDR2 YFSETQ. The CDR3 loop spans 14 amino acids. The CDR3, as DNA: TGCGCCAGCAGCGGGGGGGCCTCAACAGATACGCAGTATTTT. As protein: CASSGGASTDTQYF.

The gene calls are TRBV20-1 and TRBJ1-2; D remains ambiguous. The V and J ends lost 3 bases and 2 bases respectively, with 7 bases between them. Per germline, CDR1 DFQATT and CDR2 SNEGSKA (reference sequence). The CDR3 length is 12 residues. The CDR3 region is CSASTRNYGYTF. The DNA for the CDR3 is TGCAGTGCTAGTACCAGGAACTATGGCTACACCTTC.

The chain carries TRBV25-1 and TRBJ2-5; D call uncertain. The length of the CDR3 is 15 residues. Germline CDR1 MGHDK, CDR2 SYGVNS. V lost 6 bases and J lost 3, with 17 bases in between. CDR3 sequence: CASSPPSRYEETQYF. DNA of the CDR3: TGTGCCAGCAGCCCCCCATCGAGGTACGAAGAGACCCAGTACTTC.

The chain recombines TRBV2 with TRBJ1-5; D is ambiguous. V gave up 7 bases and J gave up 1 base, with 11 bases separating them. The germline V gene has CDR1 SNHLY and CDR2 FYNNEI. This CDR3 region has 14 residues. CDR3 in DNA: TGTGCCAGCACCGACTCCCGGAGCAATCAGCCCCAGCATTTT. Amino acid sequence: CASTDSRSNQPQHF.

This chain links TRBV19 with TRBJ2-7, with D perhaps matching TRBD1 (5 bases). CDR1 is LNHDA and CDR2 is SQIVND in the germline V gene (reference sequence). With 2 bases removed from V and 5 bases from J, the gap between germline ends came to 7 bases. The CDR3 consists of 12 residues. The CDR3: CASSIKGDEQYF. The CDR3 DNA sequence: TGTGCCAGTAGTATAAAAGGGGACGAGCAGTACTTC.

The gene calls are TRBV29-1 and TRBJ1-4, with a weak D call TRBD1 (6 bases). The CDR3 length is 12 residues. Per the germline V gene, CDR1 is SQVTM and CDR2 is ANQGSEA. With 6 bases removed from V and 3 bases from J, the gap between germline ends came to 8 bases. CDR3 residues: CSVQGSNEKLFF. In nucleotides, the CDR3 is TGCAGCGTACAGGGTTCTAATGAAAAACTGTTTTTT.

This rearrangement joins TRBV9 to TRBJ1-6; 7 positions agree with TRBD1. CDR3 length: 16 amino acids. Trimming removed 2 bases from V and 6 bases from J; junction bases left unmatched: 8. CDR1 is SGDLS, CDR2 YYNGEE, per germline. The CDR3 region has the DNA TGTGCCAGCAGCGTGGACAGGCCAGGGGGTAATTCACCCCTCCACTTT. Encoded protein: CASSVDRPGGNSPLHF.

The chain carries TRBV5-1 and TRBJ1-1, with D possibly being TRBD1 (6 bases). CDR1 is SGHRS and CDR2 is YFSETQ in the germline V gene. Trimming removed 0 bases at V and 4 bases at J, with 13 bases between. This CDR3 has 15 amino acids. Here the CDR3 DNA reads TGCGCCAGCAGCTTGGAGCCGGGGGGCGGCACTGAAGCTTTCTTT. Translated: CASSLEPGGGTEAFF.

CDR3 nucleotides: TGTGCCACCAGCAGAGATGGCCTACGAGGTGGAAACACCATATATTTT. Protein product: CATSRDGLRGGNTIYF. The chain couples TRBV15 to TRBJ1-3, with unresolved D. Germline V gene data show CDR1 as LNHNV and CDR2 as YYDKDF (reference sequence). V lost 0 bases, J lost 3 bases, and 12 bases lay in between. The CDR3 totals 16 residues.

V gene TRBV11-2 combines with J gene TRBJ1-5; D might be TRBD1 (6 bases). The germline gives CDR1 SGHAT, CDR2 FQNNGV. Trimming removed 1 base from V and 0 bases from J, with 10 bases in between. The CDR3 length is 16 residues. The CDR3 DNA sequence: TGTGCCAGCAGCTTAGGGACAGTCTTTAGCAATCAGCCCCAGCATTTT. It encodes CASSLGTVFSNQPQHF.

V usage is TRBV21-1 and J usage is TRBJ1-2; the D call TRBD1 from the table was never checked on the DNA. TRBV21-1 is designated a pseudogene. The CDR3 is 14 amino acids. The CDR3 protein is CASFLQGASYGYTF. CDR3 nucleotides: TGTGCCAGCTTCCTACAGGGGGCTTCTTATGGCTACACCTTC.

Here the CDR3 DNA reads TGTGCCAGCAGCAAAGGCGGCCACGGAGGTAACTATGGCTACACCTTC. Amino acid sequence: CASSKGGHGGNYGYTF. The genes are TRBV21-1 and TRBJ1-2. TRBV21-1 represents a pseudogene. CDR3 length: 16 amino acids.

The chain combines TRBV3-1 (or the pseudogene TRBV3-2) with TRBJ2-7; 12 bases map to TRBD1. The CDR3 is 16 residues long. Germline CDR1 and CDR2: LGHDT and YNNKEL (reference sequence). After removal of 8 bases from V and 7 bases from J, the junction contained 15 bases not matched to a gene. The CDR3 loop is CASPSMIRDRGQEQYF. CDR3 coding DNA: TGTGCCAGCCCCTCTATGATCCGGGACAGGGGGCAAGAGCAGTACTTC.

This chain joins TRBV7-9 and TRBJ1-5; tentatively, D is TRBD1 (6 bases). The CDR3 extends over 14 amino acids. Germline CDR1 reads SEHNR; CDR2 reads FQNEAQ (reference sequence). Trimming removed 5 bases from V and 7 bases from J, with 15 bases in between. CDR3 coding DNA: TGTGCCAGCAGCAGCCCGGACAGTCACCAGCCCCAGCATTTT. Translated, it gives CASSSPDSHQPQHF. The variable domain in full, completed from reference TRBV7-9 and TRBJ1-5, reads DTGVSQNPRHKITKRGQNVTFRCDPISEHNRLYWYRQTLGQGPEFLTYFQNEAQLEKSRLLSDRFSAERPKGSFSTLEIQRTEQGDSAMYLCASSSPDSHQPQHFGDGTRLSIL.

This sequence joins TRBV6-6 and TRBJ1-5, with 10 positions matching TRBD1. This CDR3 has 16 amino acids. With V trimmed by 6 bases and J by 1 base, 6 bases remained unmatched. CDR1 and CDR2 (germline): MNHNY, SVGAGI (reference sequence). CDR3 residues: CASRIPGQGSNQPQHF. The CDR3 DNA reads TGTGCCAGCAGGATCCCGGGACAGGGGAGCAATCAGCCCCAGCATTTT.

The chain carries TRBV5-4 and TRBJ1-1; a possible D gene is TRBD1 (6 bases). The CDR3 spans 15 residues. Trimming removed 2 bases from V and 6 bases from J, with 17 bases in between. CDR1 SGHNT and CDR2 YYREEE come from the germline V gene (reference sequence). The CDR3 DNA sequence: TGTGCCAGCAGCTTACAGGGTGGATTGGGCGCTGAAGCTTTCTTT. Translating it yields CASSLQGGLGAEAFF.

This chain uses TRBV3-1 (or the pseudogene TRBV3-2) with TRBJ2-5, with 11 bases fitting TRBD2. Losses at the gene ends were 2 bases for V and 5 bases for J; bases not matched to a gene: 7. The length of the CDR3 is 16 residues. Germline V gene sequence: CDR1 LGHDT, CDR2 YNNKEL (reference sequence). In DNA, the CDR3 is TGTGCCAGCAGCCAAAGCACTAGCGGGGGCAGCGAGACCCAGTACTTC. Amino acids: CASSQSTSGGSETQYF.

Comment on this clone: One end of the junction varies from germline; a read error may be responsible. J is TRBJ1-1 and V is TRBV24-1; no clear D gene. Germline CDR1 is KGHDR and CDR2 is SFDVKD. The CDR3 is made up of 14 amino acids. The CDR3 nucleotides read TGTGCCACCAGTGATTTTTGGCTGAACGCTGAAGCTTTCTTT. Its protein product is CATSDFWLNAEAFF.

The chain employs TRBV19 and TRBJ1-5; 7 nucleotides align to TRBD1. V shed 0 bases and J 0 bases; nucleotides not matched to a gene: 8. The germline V gene encodes CDR1 LNHDA and CDR2 SQIVND (reference sequence). CDR3 length equals 18 residues. CDR3 in amino acids: CASSIEGGGVGSNQPQHF. The DNA of the CDR3 is TGTGCCAGTAGTATAGAAGGAGGGGGCGTGGGTAGCAATCAGCCCCAGCATTTT.

The chain combines TRBV10-1 with TRBJ2-2; D remains unclear. This CDR3 region has 12 residues. The ends were cut back, 0 bases at V and 6 bases at J, with 2 bases in the middle. In germline, CDR1 is WNHNN, CDR2 SYGVQD (reference sequence). The CDR3 is CASSESSGELFF. The CDR3 DNA reads as TGCGCCAGCAGTGAGTCCTCCGGGGAGCTGTTTTTT.

The rearrangement joins TRBV3-1 (or the pseudogene TRBV3-2) to TRBJ1-2; possibly TRBD1 for D (5 bases). V lost 1 base and J lost 5, with 8 bases in between. This CDR3 region has 13 residues. Germline values: CDR1 LGHDT, CDR2 YNNKEL (reference sequence). For the CDR3, the DNA is TGTGCCAGCAGCCAAGCCGGGGGATATGGCTACACCTTC. Its protein is CASSQAGGYGYTF.